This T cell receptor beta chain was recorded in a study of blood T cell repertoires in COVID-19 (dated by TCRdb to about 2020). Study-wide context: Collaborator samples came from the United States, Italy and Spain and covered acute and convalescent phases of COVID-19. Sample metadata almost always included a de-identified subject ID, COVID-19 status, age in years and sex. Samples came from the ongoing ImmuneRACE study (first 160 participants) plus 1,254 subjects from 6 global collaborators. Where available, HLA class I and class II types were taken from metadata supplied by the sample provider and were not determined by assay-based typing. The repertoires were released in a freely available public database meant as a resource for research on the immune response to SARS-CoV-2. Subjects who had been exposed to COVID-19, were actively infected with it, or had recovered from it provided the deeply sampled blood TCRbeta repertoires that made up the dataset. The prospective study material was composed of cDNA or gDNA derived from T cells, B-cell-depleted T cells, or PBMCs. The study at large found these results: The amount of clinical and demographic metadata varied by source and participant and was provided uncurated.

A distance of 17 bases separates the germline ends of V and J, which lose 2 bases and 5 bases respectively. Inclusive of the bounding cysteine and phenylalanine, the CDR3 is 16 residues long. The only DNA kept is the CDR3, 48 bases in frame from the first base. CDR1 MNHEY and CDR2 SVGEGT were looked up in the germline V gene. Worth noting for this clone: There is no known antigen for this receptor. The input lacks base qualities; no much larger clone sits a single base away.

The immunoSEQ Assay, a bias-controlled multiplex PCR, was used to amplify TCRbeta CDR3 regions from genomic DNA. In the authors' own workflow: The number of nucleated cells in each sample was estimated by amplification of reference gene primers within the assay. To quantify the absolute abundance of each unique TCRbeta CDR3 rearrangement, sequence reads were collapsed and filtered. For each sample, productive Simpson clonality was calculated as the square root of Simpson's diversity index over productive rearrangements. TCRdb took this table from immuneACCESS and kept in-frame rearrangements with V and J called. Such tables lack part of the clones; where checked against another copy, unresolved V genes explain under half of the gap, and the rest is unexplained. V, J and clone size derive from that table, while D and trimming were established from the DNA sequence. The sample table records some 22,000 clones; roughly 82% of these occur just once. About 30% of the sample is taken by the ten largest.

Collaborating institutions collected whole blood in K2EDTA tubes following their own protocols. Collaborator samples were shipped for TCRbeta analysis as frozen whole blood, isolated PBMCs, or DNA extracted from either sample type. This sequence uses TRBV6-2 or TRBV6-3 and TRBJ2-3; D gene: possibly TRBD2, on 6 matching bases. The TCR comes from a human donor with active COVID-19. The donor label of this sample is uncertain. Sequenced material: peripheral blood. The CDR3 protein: CASSYLRPSVKDTQYF. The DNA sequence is TGTGCCAGCAGTTACCTACGGCCTAGCGTGAAAGATACGCAGTATTTT.